The entry below gives a single T cell receptor (beta chain) sequence along with its context. The CDR3 runs to 14 residues. Germline CDR1 SEHNR, CDR2 FQNEAQ (reference sequence). Trimming pared 6 bases from V and 2 bases from J, leaving 12 bases between. This sample stems from a study of shared T cell receptors in the human thymus. Using immunoSEQ multiplex PCR, the repertoire was profiled, and TCRdb retains in-frame clones only, with some absent. The table includes roughly 660,000 clones, 88% detected once. These data were also reused for a study on human thymus T cells. That paper notes: Resections obtained during corrective heart surgery supplied the thymus tissue. Thymic and blood repertoires appeared to show biased V and J gene usage.

The J gene is TRBJ2-3, the V gene TRBV7-9; no definite D call. The TCR originated in a boy under two years old with a congenital heart defect. Sequencing was carried out using thymocytes. The CDR3: CASRLRTLTDTQYF. CDR3 coding DNA: TGTGCCAGCAGACTGAGAACCCTCACAGATACGCAGTATTTT.